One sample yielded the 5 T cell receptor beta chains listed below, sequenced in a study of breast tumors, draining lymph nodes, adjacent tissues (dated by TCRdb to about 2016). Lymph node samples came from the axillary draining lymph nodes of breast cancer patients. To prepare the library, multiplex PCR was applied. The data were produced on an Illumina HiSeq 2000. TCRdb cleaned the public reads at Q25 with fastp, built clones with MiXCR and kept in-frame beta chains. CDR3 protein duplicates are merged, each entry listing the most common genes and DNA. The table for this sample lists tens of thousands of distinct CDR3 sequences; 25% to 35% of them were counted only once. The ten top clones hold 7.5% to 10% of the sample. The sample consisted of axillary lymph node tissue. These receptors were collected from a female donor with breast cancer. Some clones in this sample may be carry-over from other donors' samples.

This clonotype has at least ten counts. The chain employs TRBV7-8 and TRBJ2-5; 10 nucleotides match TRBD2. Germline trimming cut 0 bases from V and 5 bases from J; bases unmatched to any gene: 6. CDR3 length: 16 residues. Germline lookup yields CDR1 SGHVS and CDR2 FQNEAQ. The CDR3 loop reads CASSLAPSGRVETQYF. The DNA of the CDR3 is TGTGCCAGCAGCTTAGCCCCTAGCGGGAGAGTGGAGACCCAGTACTTC.

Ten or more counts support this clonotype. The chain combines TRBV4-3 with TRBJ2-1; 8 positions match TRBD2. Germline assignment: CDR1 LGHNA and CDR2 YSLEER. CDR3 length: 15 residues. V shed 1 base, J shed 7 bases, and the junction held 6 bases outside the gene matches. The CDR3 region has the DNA TGCGCCAGCAGCCAAGGGACTAGCCCCAGTAATGAGCAGTTCTTC. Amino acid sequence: CASSQGTSPSNEQFF.

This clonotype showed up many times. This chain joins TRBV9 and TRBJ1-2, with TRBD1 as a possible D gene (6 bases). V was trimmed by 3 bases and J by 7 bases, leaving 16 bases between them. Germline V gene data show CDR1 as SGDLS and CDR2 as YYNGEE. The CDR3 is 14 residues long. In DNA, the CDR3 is TGTGCCAGCAGCGCGCCGGGGGGCGCGAGTGGCTACACCTTC. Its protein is CASSAPGGASGYTF.

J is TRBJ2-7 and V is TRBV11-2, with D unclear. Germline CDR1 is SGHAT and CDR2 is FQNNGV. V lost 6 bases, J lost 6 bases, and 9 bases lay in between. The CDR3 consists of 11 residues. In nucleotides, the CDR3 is TGTGCCAGCAGGTCTCTCGCCGAGCAGTACTTC. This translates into CASRSLAEQYF.

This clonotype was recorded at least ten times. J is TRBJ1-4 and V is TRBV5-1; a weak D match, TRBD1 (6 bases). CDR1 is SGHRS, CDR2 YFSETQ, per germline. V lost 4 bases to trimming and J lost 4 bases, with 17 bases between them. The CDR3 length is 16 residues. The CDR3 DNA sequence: TGCGCCAGCAGCCCTGGGCGGGGGGCTGTTAATGAAAAACTGTTTTTT. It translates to CASSPGRGAVNEKLFF.